The entry below describes one TCR beta chain. The antigen is not known. CDR1 is SGDLS and CDR2 is YYNGEE in the germline V gene. Trimming removed 4 bases from V and 2 bases from J, with 21 bases in between. The CDR3 is 18 residues long. TCRdb's copy holds only in-frame clones and misses some; the assay was immunoSEQ multiplex PCR. The repertoire consists of 150,000 or so clones, with around nine tenths occurring once and the leading ten covering approximately 2.6%. These data are taken from a study of cytomegalovirus exposure and HLA in healthy donors. Findings and caveats of the study: Researchers catalogued about 160 TCR beta chains as cytomegalovirus-associated. TCR sequences were mostly rare, though some public TCRs occurred in many donors. It was found in a later analysis that first-cohort TCR clusters tended to co-occur in the approximately 120 validation repertoires.

The donors were in the 120-subject validation cohort, distinct from the 666-subject first cohort. The origin of this receptor is a man between 18 and 35 years old in good health and CMV-seropositive. The material sequenced was PBMCs. This chain links TRBV9 with TRBJ2-2, with D tentatively TRBD2 (7 bases). CDR3 nucleotides: TGTGCCAGCAGCCTCCGAGGCACGCGGGGGCGCAACACCGGGGAGCTGTTTTTT. This gives the protein CASSLRGTRGRNTGELFF.